The subject of this entry is one TCR beta chain. Its antigen remains unidentified. The CDR3 length is 14 residues. Germline V gene sequence: CDR1 SGHDT, CDR2 YYEEEE. The V and J ends lost 0 bases and 4 bases respectively, with 10 bases between them. The data belong to a study of response to subunit inactivated influenza vaccine. A single record per CDR3 protein comes from TCRdb applying MiXCR to the RT-PCR reads. The sample lists hundreds of thousands of distinct CDR3 sequences, 12% seen once, with about 7.8% in the top ten. General study points: The study's authors posited that every seasonal influenza vaccination enlists few new T cells.

This chain connects TRBV5-6 to TRBJ1-2, with D possibly being TRBD1 (5 bases). The TCR originated in a man between 45 and 60 years old who received an inactivated influenza vaccine. The starting material was non-naive T cells sorted from PBMCs, obtained roughly 15 days before vaccination. CDR3 bases: TGTGCCAGCAGCTTGGGACAGAAGGCCTATGGCTACACCTTC. Its translation is CASSLGQKAYGYTF.